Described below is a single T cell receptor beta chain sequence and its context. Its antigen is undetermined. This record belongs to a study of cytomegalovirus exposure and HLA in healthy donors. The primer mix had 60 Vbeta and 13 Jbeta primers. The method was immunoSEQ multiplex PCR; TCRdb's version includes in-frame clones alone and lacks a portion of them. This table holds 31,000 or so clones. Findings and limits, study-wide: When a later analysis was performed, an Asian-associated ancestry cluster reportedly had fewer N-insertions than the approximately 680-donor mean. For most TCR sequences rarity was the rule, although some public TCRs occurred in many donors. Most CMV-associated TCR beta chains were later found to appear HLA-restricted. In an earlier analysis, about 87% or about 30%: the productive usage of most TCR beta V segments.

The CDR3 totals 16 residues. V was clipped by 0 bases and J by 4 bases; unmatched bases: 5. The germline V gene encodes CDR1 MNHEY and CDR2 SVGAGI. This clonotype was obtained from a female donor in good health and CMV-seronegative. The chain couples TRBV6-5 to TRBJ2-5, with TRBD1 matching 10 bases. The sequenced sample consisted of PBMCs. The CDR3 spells CASSYSGTGAVETQYF. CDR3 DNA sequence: TGTGCCAGCAGTTACTCCGGGACAGGGGCTGTAGAGACCCAGTACTTC.